This entry lists 32 T cell receptor beta chains sequenced from one sample in a study of cytomegalovirus exposure and HLA in healthy donors. PCR amplification relied on 60 Vbeta primers (plus 13 Jbeta primers). This table comes from immunoSEQ multiplex PCR, and its TCRdb copy is limited to in-frame clones, with some not included. The sample yields roughly 86,000 clones, 70% to 80% seen once. The specimen was PBMCs. The receptors were sampled from a man aged 60-69 years in good health and CMV-seronegative.

This chain uses TRBV11-2 with TRBJ2-5, with 8 positions matching TRBD2. Looked up from germline, CDR1 is SGHAT and CDR2 is FQNNGV. Unmatched junction bases numbered 6, after V lost 4 bases and J lost 5 bases. The CDR3 totals 14 residues. The CDR3 DNA follows: TGTGCCAGCAGCTGGAGACTAGCGAGCGAGACCCAGTACTTC. Translated: CASSWRLASETQYF.

The CDR3 nucleotides read TGTGCCAGTAGCCCCCCGGCAGGTCGTATCCAGCCCCAGCATTTT. Protein product: CASSPPAGRIQPQHF. This chain uses TRBV19 with TRBJ1-5, with D unresolved. The CDR3 sequence is 15 residues long. V lost 6 bases and J 7 bases, leaving 19 bases between the germline ends. Germline V lookup: CDR1 LNHDA, CDR2 SQIVND (reference sequence). The whole variable domain, filled in from reference TRBV19 and TRBJ1-5, reads DGGITQSPKYLFRKEGQNVTLSCEQNLNHDAMYWYRQDPGQGLRLIYYSQIVNDFQKGDIAEGYSVSREKKESFPLTVTSAQKNPTAFYLCASSPPAGRIQPQHFGDGTRLSIL.

The V gene is TRBV19, the J gene TRBJ2-5; D is perhaps TRBD1 (5 bases). Germline assignment: CDR1 LNHDA and CDR2 SQIVND (reference sequence). The ends were cut back, 2 bases at V and 5 bases at J, with 18 bases in the middle. The CDR3 is 16 amino acids. CDR3 in DNA: TGTGCCAGTAGTATAACGGTGCAGGGTAAGTTGGAGACCCAGTACTTC. Protein: CASSITVQGKLETQYF. Using reference TRBV19 and TRBJ2-5 for the parts outside the CDR3, the full variable domain is DGGITQSPKYLFRKEGQNVTLSCEQNLNHDAMYWYRQDPGQGLRLIYYSQIVNDFQKGDIAEGYSVSREKKESFPLTVTSAQKNPTAFYLCASSITVQGKLETQYFGPGTRLLVL.

The chain joins TRBV4-1 to TRBJ1-5; TRBD1 matches at 10 bases. The CDR3 is 15 residues long. The germline gives CDR1 MGHRA, CDR2 YSYEKL. The trim removed 2 bases at V and 5 bases at J, leaving 3 bases unmatched. DNA of the CDR3: TGCGCCAGCAGCCAAACCGGGACAGGGGATCAGCCCCAGCATTTT. It specifies CASSQTGTGDQPQHF.

The chain employs TRBV5-6 and TRBJ2-5; D might be TRBD2 (5 bases). The CDR3 sequence is 16 residues long. Deletions cut 2 bases from V and 1 base from J, with 15 bases between. Germline assignment: CDR1 SGHDT and CDR2 YYEEEE. The CDR3 sequence: CASSFLDGVVQETQYF. The CDR3 DNA reads as TGTGCCAGCAGCTTTCTTGACGGGGTAGTCCAAGAGACCCAGTACTTC.

As DNA, the CDR3 is TGTGCCATCAGCCAACTAGCGATGGGGACCTACGAGCAGTACTTC. This translates into CAISQLAMGTYEQYF. The V gene is TRBV10-3, the J gene TRBJ2-7; 7 bases line up with TRBD2. V lost 6 bases and J lost 2; bases outside the gene matches: 10. Germline CDR1 ENHRY, CDR2 SYGVKD. The CDR3 is 15 amino acids.

This clone has a single count. This chain connects TRBV7-8 to TRBJ1-2; 8 bases line up with TRBD1. The trim removed 2 bases at V and 8 bases at J, leaving 7 bases unmatched. The CDR3 contains 14 residues. Germline V gene data show CDR1 as SGHVS and CDR2 as FQNEAQ. CDR3 sequence: CASSLQDRARGYTF. CDR3 sequence (DNA): TGTGCCAGCAGCTTACAGGACAGGGCCCGGGGCTACACCTTC.

This clone was observed once. V gene TRBV30 combines with J gene TRBJ1-5, with unresolved D. The CDR3 length is 15 residues. The V end was cut by 0 bases, the J end by 0 bases, with 9 bases between. The germline V gene encodes CDR1 GTSNPN and CDR2 SVGIG (reference sequence). As DNA, the CDR3 is TGTGCCTGGAGTGTAGGCGGGAATAGCAATCAGCCCCAGCATTTT. It translates to CAWSVGGNSNQPQHF.

This clone appeared once. The V gene is TRBV28, the J gene TRBJ2-3, with a possible D match to TRBD2 (5 bases). Trimming took off 9 bases at V and 1 base at J, with 11 bases between the two ends. CDR3 length: 13 residues. Germline V gene sequence: CDR1 MDHEN, CDR2 SYDVKM. CDR3 loop: CASLGGGTDTQYF. As DNA, the CDR3 is TGTGCCAGTCTAGGAGGAGGCACAGATACGCAGTATTTT. The whole variable domain, remainder taken from reference TRBV28 and TRBJ2-3, is DVKVTQSSRYLVKRTGEKVFLECVQDMDHENMFWYRQDPGLGLRLIYFSYDVKMKEKGDIPEGYSVSREKKERFSLILESASTNQTSMYLCASLGGGTDTQYFGPGTRLTVL.

This clone was picked up a small number of times. The chain recombines TRBV10-3 with TRBJ2-5; tentative D call: TRBD2 (6 bases). Trimming removed 0 bases at V and 5 bases at J, with 19 bases between. Germline values: CDR1 ENHRY, CDR2 SYGVKD. This CDR3 contains 17 residues. CDR3 sequence: CAISESRLDGVRETQYF. Here the CDR3 DNA reads TGTGCCATCAGTGAGTCCCGACTAGATGGTGTTCGGGAGACCCAGTACTTC.

J is TRBJ1-1 and V is TRBV19; D not certain. V dropped 4 bases and J dropped 4 bases, with 7 bases sitting between them. CDR3 length: 12 residues. Germline CDR1 reads LNHDA; CDR2 reads SQIVND (reference sequence). This CDR3 reads CASSSRSTEAFF. Here the CDR3 DNA reads TGTGCCAGTAGTAGCCGGAGCACTGAAGCTTTCTTT.

The chain carries TRBV19 and TRBJ2-3; TRBD2 agrees at 8 bases. V shed 3 bases and J 1 base; nucleotides not matched to a gene: 0. The germline gives CDR1 LNHDA, CDR2 SQIVND (reference sequence). The CDR3 runs to 14 residues. CDR3 coding DNA: TGTGCCAGTAGTATGACTAGCGGCACAGATACGCAGTATTTT. Protein product: CASSMTSGTDTQYF.

The gene calls are TRBV5-6 and TRBJ2-4; D gene uncertain. Germline V gene data show CDR1 as SGHDT and CDR2 as YYEEEE. The CDR3 length is 13 residues. V lost 0 bases and J lost 8, with 9 bases in between. The CDR3 coding sequence is TGTGCCAGCAGCTTGGCCTCGAGAGACATTCAGTACTTC. Translation gives CASSLASRDIQYF.

This CDR3 reads CASTPTDYEQYF. The CDR3 nucleotides read TGTGCCAGCACCCCCACTGACTACGAGCAGTACTTC. This rearrangement joins TRBV7-9 to TRBJ2-7, with no clear D. The CDR3 has 12 residues. The V gene's germline CDR1 is SEHNR and CDR2 FQNEAQ (reference sequence). V dropped 7 bases and J dropped 3 bases, with 10 bases sitting between them. Full variable domain (missing parts from reference TRBV7-9 and TRBJ2-7): DTGVSQNPRHKITKRGQNVTFRCDPISEHNRLYWYRQTLGQGPEFLTYFQNEAQLEKSRLLSDRFSAERPKGSFSTLEIQRTEQGDSAMYLCASTPTDYEQYFGPGTRLTVT.

The V call is TRBV5-1, the J call TRBJ2-7; 12 nucleotides line up with TRBD2. The CDR3 has 15 residues. V shed 4 bases and J 3 bases; nucleotides not matched to a gene: 5. Germline values: CDR1 SGHRS, CDR2 YFSETQ. The CDR3 nucleotides are TGCGCCAGCAGCATGGGACTAGCGGGCCTCTACGAGCAGTACTTC. Amino acid sequence: CASSMGLAGLYEQYF.

This clone was counted only a few times. The rearrangement uses TRBV5-6 and TRBJ1-1; no clear D. Germline V gene sequence: CDR1 SGHDT, CDR2 YYEEEE. The CDR3 loop spans 18 amino acids. The V and J ends lost 5 bases and 0 bases respectively, with 23 bases between them. The CDR3 here is CASSYTRTSSSMNTEAFF. The CDR3 bases are TGTGCCAGCAGTTACACTAGGACCTCATCCTCCATGAACACTGAAGCTTTCTTT. Full variable domain (missing parts from reference TRBV5-6 and TRBJ1-1): DAGVTQSPTHLIKTRGQQVTLRCSPKSGHDTVSWYQQALGQGPQFIFQYYEEEERQRGNFPDRFSGHQFPNYSSELNVNALLLGDSALYLCASSYTRTSSSMNTEAFFGQGTRLTVV.

This clone was seen more than once but under ten times. V gene TRBV2 combines with J gene TRBJ2-5; 7 nucleotides agree with TRBD1. V shed 6 bases, J shed 1 base, and the junction held 5 bases outside the gene matches. Germline V gene sequence: CDR1 SNHLY, CDR2 FYNNEI. This CDR3 region has 14 residues. DNA for the CDR3: TGTGCCAGCAGACCGACAGGGCCCCAAGAGACCCAGTACTTC. Protein product: CASRPTGPQETQYF.

The V call is TRBV9, the J call TRBJ2-3; TRBD2 aligns across 8 bases. The length of the CDR3 is 17 residues. The germline gives CDR1 SGDLS, CDR2 YYNGEE. Losses at the gene ends were 4 bases for V and 3 bases for J; bases not matched to a gene: 13. CDR3 loop: CASSRHGGGMKTDTQYF. DNA for the CDR3: TGTGCCAGCAGCCGCCACGGGGGGGGAATGAAGACAGATACGCAGTATTTT.

This clone has a handful of counts. The V call is TRBV10-3, the J call TRBJ2-5; 7 bases are a match to TRBD2. With V trimmed by 0 bases and J by 7 bases, 11 bases remained unmatched. There are 16 residues in the CDR3. The germline gives CDR1 ENHRY, CDR2 SYGVKD. The CDR3 spells CAISESGRGDGRTQYF. The CDR3 DNA sequence: TGTGCCATCAGTGAGTCGGGTCGGGGGGACGGTAGGACCCAGTACTTC.

This clone has a handful of counts. The chain combines TRBV6-1 with TRBJ1-6; 8 bases agree with TRBD1. Germline CDR1 and CDR2: MNHNS and SASEGT. This CDR3 comprises 14 residues. V was pared by 6 bases and J by 9 bases, with 7 bases of the junction left unmatched. Here the CDR3 reads CASRDRASVSPLHF. Here the CDR3 DNA reads TGTGCCAGCAGGGACAGGGCTTCGGTTTCACCCCTCCACTTT.

This chain joins TRBV2 and TRBJ1-5; the match to TRBD1 covers 7 bases. The CDR3 totals 16 residues. The ends lost 6 bases at V and 2 bases at J; junction bases unmatched: 10. In germline, CDR1 is SNHLY, CDR2 FYNNEI. CDR3 protein: CASSLTWDSGNQPQHF. CDR3 nucleotides: TGTGCCAGCAGCCTTACCTGGGACAGTGGCAATCAGCCCCAGCATTTT.

The table lists this clone with a count of one. The chain uses TRBV2 and TRBJ2-5, with 9 bases matching TRBD1. The CDR3 spans 15 residues. With V trimmed by 6 bases and J by 4 bases, 9 bases remained unmatched. Per the germline V gene, CDR1 is SNHLY and CDR2 is FYNNEI. CDR3 loop: CASRDPGQGGETQYF. In DNA form, the CDR3 reads TGTGCCAGCAGAGATCCGGGACAGGGAGGAGAGACCCAGTACTTC.

The sample holds one count of this clone. This chain links TRBV7-6 with TRBJ1-2; D is uncertain. Trimming pared 0 bases from V and 8 bases from J, leaving 10 bases between. The CDR3 is made up of 13 amino acids. Germline CDR1 SGHVS, CDR2 FNYEAQ. CDR3 DNA: TGTGCCAGCAGCTTAGCCTACGGTGAAGGCTACACCTTC. This gives the protein CASSLAYGEGYTF. Full variable domain (missing parts from reference TRBV7-6 and TRBJ1-2): GAGVSQSPRYKVTKRGQDVALRCDPISGHVSLYWYRQALGQGPEFLTYFNYEAQQDKSGLPNDRFSAERPEGSISTLTIQRTEQRDSAMYRCASSLAYGEGYTFGSGTRLTVV.

This clone has only a few counts. J is TRBJ2-5 and V is TRBV13; 7 bases line up with TRBD2. From germline, CDR1 is PRHDT and CDR2 FYEKMQ (reference sequence). Trimming at V came to 5 bases and at J to 7 bases, leaving 16 bases not matched to a gene. The CDR3 loop spans 16 amino acids. The CDR3 coding sequence is TGTGCCAGCAGCACACTTCCGGGAGGTCTGGAAGGGACCCAGTACTTC. Residues: CASSTLPGGLEGTQYF.

The rearrangement joins TRBV28 to TRBJ2-1; 8 bases align to TRBD2. V lost 1 base, J lost 10 bases, and 6 bases stayed unmatched. This CDR3 is built from 14 residues. Germline CDR1 reads MDHEN; CDR2 reads SYDVKM. This CDR3 reads CASSLSGGPREQFF. The CDR3 region has the DNA TGTGCCAGCAGTTTATCGGGAGGGCCACGGGAGCAGTTCTTC.

The CDR3 region has the DNA TGTGCCAGCAGTTCTCGACAGGGCAATGAGCAGTTCTTC. This sequence encodes CASSSRQGNEQFF. The V call is TRBV6-6, the J call TRBJ2-1; 7 bases are a match to TRBD1. CDR1 MNHNY and CDR2 SVGAGI come from the germline V gene (reference sequence). The CDR3 has 13 residues. With 4 bases clipped from V and 6 bases from J, the junction kept 3 bases outside the gene matches.

This chain uses TRBV6-1 with TRBJ1-1; a weak D match, TRBD1 (6 bases). Germline V gives CDR1 MNHNS, CDR2 SASEGT. CDR3 length: 13 amino acids. V gave up 7 bases and J gave up 1 base, with 10 bases separating them. In nucleotides, the CDR3 is TGTGCCAGCAAAAGGACAGAGAACACTGAAGCTTTCTTT. Its protein is CASKRTENTEAFF.

The table lists this clone with a few counts. This chain uses TRBV11-2 with TRBJ2-7, with 8 bases that match TRBD1. The junction had 7 bases not matched to a gene; V was cut back by 0 bases and J by 9 bases. The germline V gene encodes CDR1 SGHAT and CDR2 FQNNGV. This CDR3 has 14 amino acids. For the CDR3, the DNA is TGTGCCAGCAGCTTAGAGGTGACAGGGGCCCGGCAGTACTTC. Protein product: CASSLEVTGARQYF.

V gene TRBV7-2 combines with J gene TRBJ2-1, with a tentative D call TRBD2 (5 bases). V lost 11 bases to trimming and J lost 2 bases, with 22 bases between them. The CDR3 consists of 16 residues. Germline CDR1 reads SGHTA; CDR2 reads FQGNSA. CDR3 region: CASSRGGGATYNEQFF. DNA for the CDR3: TGTGCCTCCTCACGGGGTGGCGGTGCCACCTACAATGAGCAGTTCTTC.

The chain has TRBV28 and TRBJ2-7, with TRBD2 as a possible D gene (5 bases). The germline gives CDR1 MDHEN, CDR2 SYDVKM. The ends were cut back, 3 bases at V and 3 bases at J, with 6 bases in the middle. The CDR3 covers 12 residues. The chain's CDR3 is CASSFAGYEQYF. CDR3 sequence (DNA): TGTGCCAGCAGTTTTGCGGGCTACGAGCAGTACTTC.

The CDR3 nucleotides are TGTGCCACCAGCAGGGACAGGGTGTTGACGGAGCAGTACTTC. Amino acid sequence: CATSRDRVLTEQYF. V usage is TRBV15 and J usage is TRBJ2-7; 8 nucleotides agree with TRBD1. In germline, CDR1 is LNHNV, CDR2 YYDKDF (reference sequence). There are 14 residues in the CDR3. Trimming removed 3 bases from V and 7 bases from J; junction bases left unmatched: 8. Drawing the rest from reference TRBV15 and TRBJ2-7, the complete variable domain is DAMVIQNPRYQVTQFGKPVTLSCSQTLNHNVMYWYQQKSSQAPKLLFHYYDKDFNNEADTPDNFQSRRPNTSFCFLDIRSPGLGDTAMYLCATSRDRVLTEQYFGPGTRLTVT.

This clone has more than one count but fewer than ten. The gene calls are TRBV2 and TRBJ2-1; TRBD2 agrees at 12 bases. The CDR3 has 16 amino acids. The germline V gene encodes CDR1 SNHLY and CDR2 FYNNEI. The junction had 7 bases not matched to a gene; V was cut back by 6 bases and J by 4 bases. DNA of the CDR3: TGTGCCAGCAGACCCCTAGCGGGAGGGAGTTACAATGAGCAGTTCTTC. It translates to CASRPLAGGSYNEQFF.